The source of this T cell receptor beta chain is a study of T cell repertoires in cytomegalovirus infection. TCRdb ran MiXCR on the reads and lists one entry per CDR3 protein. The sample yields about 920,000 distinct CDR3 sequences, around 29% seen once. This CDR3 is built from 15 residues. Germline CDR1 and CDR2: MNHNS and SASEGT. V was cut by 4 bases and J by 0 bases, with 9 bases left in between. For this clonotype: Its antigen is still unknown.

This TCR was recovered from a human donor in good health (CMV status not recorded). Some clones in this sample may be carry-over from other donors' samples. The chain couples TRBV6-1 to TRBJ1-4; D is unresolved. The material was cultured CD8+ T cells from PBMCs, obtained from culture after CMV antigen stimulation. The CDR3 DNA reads TGTGCCAGCAGTGTTGCCCGTGCAACTAATGAAAAACTGTTTTTT. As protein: CASSVARATNEKLFF.